These T cell receptor beta chains were read from a single sample in a study of shared clonotypes between healthy human individuals. The assay was immunoSEQ multiplex PCR, and TCRdb's table has in-frame clones only and misses some. The sample has some 2,000,000 clones; roughly 94% are singletons. Sequencing was done on a sample of naive CD8+ T cells sorted from blood. The receptors were sampled from a man aged 18 to 30 in good health. The CDR3 runs from the conserved cysteine through the conserved F or W. D genes are given only for firm matches. Not all rows give a size; the values are once, few, many and, for expanded clones, a class.

TRBV10-2	TRBJ2-1	few	.	CASSATGFEQFF	TGCGCCAGCAGTGCCACAGGGTTTGAGCAGTTCTTC
TRBV5-4	TRBJ2-3	.	.	CASSLTTTDTQYF	TGTGCCAGCAGCCTGACCACCACAGATACGCAGTATTTT
TRBV30	TRBJ1-2	few	.	CAGDTVDNYGYTF	TGTGCCGGCGATACGGTGGATAACTATGGCTACACCTTC
TRBV6-1	TRBJ1-4	.	TRBD1	CASSGDRGHEKLFF	TGTGCCAGCAGTGGGGACAGGGGCCATGAAAAACTGTTTTTT
TRBV5-1	TRBJ2-3	.	.	CASSLGGSSADTQYF	TGCGCCAGCAGCTTGGGTGGGTCTAGCGCAGATACGCAGTATTTT
TRBV15	TRBJ2-5	.	.	CATSRTPIPEETQYF	TGTGCCACCAGTCGGACCCCAATACCCGAAGAGACCCAGTACTTC
TRBV4-2	TRBJ2-7	.	.	CASGPPGTINEQYF	TGTGCCAGCGGTCCACCCGGGACAATAAACGAGCAGTACTTC
TRBV5-6	TRBJ2-1	once	.	CASSLPGLYYNEQFF	TGTGCCAGCAGCTTGCCAGGGCTCTACTACAATGAGCAGTTCTTC
TRBV11-2	TRBJ1-2	.	.	CASSLTDNYGYTF	TGTGCCAGCAGCTTGACAGATAACTATGGCTACACCTTC
TRBV9	TRBJ2-5	.	.	CASSVGMGPQETQYF	TGTGCCAGCAGCGTAGGTATGGGTCCCCAAGAGACCCAGTACTTC